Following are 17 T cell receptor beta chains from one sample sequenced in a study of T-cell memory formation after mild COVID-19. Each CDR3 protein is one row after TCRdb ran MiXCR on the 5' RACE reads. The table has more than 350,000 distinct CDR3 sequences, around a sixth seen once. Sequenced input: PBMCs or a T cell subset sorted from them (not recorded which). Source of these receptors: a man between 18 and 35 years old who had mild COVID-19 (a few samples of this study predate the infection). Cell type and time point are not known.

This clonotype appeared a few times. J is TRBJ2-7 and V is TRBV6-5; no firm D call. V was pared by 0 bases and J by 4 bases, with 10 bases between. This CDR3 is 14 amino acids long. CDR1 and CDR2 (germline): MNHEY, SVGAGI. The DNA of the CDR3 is TGTGCCAGCAGTTACTCGCGTCTGAGTTACGAGCAGTACGTC. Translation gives CASSYSRLSYEQYV.

CDR3 in DNA: TGTGCCAGTAGTCAGGGGCCCAATGAGCAGTTCTTC. Translated: CASSQGPNEQFF. The rearrangement joins TRBV19 to TRBJ2-1, with D possibly matching TRBD1 (6 bases). Trimming took 5 bases from V and 6 from J, leaving 8 bases between them. CDR1 and CDR2 (germline): LNHDA, SQIVND (reference sequence). The CDR3 has 12 amino acids.

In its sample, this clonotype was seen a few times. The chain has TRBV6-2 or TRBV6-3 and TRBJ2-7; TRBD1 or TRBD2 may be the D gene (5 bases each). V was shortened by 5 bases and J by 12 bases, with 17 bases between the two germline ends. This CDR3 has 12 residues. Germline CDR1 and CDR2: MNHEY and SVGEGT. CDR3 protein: CASSSRGRSTYV. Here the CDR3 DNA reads TGTGCCAGCAGTAGCCGGGGCAGGTCGACGTACGTC.

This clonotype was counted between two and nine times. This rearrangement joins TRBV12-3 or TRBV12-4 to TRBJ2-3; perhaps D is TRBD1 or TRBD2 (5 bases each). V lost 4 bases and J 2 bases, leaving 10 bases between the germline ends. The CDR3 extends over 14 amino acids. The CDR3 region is CASSSGPYTDTQYF. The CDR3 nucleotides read TGTGCCAGCAGTTCGGGACCGTACACAGATACGCAGTATTTT.

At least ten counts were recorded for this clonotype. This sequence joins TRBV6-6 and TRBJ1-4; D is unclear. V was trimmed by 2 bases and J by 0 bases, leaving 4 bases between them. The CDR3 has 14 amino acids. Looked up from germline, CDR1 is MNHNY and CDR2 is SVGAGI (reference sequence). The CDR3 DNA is TGTGCCAGCAGTTACCTTGCAACTAATGAAAAACTGTTTTTT. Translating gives CASSYLATNEKLFF.

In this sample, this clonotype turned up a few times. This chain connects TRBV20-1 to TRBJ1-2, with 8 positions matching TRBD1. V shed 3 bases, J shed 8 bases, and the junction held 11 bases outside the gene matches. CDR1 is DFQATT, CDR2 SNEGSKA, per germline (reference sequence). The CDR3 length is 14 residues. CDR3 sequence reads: CSASSQGAWEGYTF. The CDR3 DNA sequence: TGCAGTGCTAGTTCGCAGGGGGCCTGGGAGGGCTACACCTTC.

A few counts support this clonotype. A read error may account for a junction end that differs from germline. The CDR3 reads CASSWGLAGETQSF. CDR3 sequence (DNA): TGTGCCAGCAGCTGGGGACTAGCGGGGGAGACCCAGTCCTTC. The V gene is TRBV5-5, the J gene TRBJ2-5; 14 bases fit TRBD2. The germline gives CDR1 SGHKS, CDR2 YYEKEE (reference sequence). This CDR3 has 14 amino acids. The complete variable domain, with remaining parts taken from reference TRBV5-5 and TRBJ2-5, reads DAGVTQSPTHLIKTRGQQVTLRCSPISGHKSVSWYQQVLGQGPQFIFQYYEKEERGRGNFPDRFSARQFPNYSSELNVNALLLGDSALYLCASSWGLAGETQSFGPGTRLLVL.

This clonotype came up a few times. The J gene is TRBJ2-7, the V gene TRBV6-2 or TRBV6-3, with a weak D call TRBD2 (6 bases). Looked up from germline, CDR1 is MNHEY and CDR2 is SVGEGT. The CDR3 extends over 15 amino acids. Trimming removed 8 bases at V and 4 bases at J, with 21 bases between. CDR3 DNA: TGTGCCAGCGGCAAAGGAGGGATTACTAGTTACGAGCAGTACTTC. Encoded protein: CASGKGGITSYEQYF.

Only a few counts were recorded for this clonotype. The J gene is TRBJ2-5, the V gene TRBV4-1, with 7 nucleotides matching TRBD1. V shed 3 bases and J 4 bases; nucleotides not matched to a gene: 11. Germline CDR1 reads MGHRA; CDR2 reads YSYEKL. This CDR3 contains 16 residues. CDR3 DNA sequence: TGCGCCAGCAGCCATGTGGGTCAGGGGGTGGGAGAGACCCAGTACTTC. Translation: CASSHVGQGVGETQYF.

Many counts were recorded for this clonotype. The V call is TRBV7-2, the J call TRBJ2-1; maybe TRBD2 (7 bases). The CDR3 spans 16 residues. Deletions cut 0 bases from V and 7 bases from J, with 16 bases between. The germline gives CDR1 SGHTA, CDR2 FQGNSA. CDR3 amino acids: CASSLALRGGANEQFF. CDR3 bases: TGTGCCAGCAGCTTAGCGTTGAGGGGGGGAGCAAATGAGCAGTTCTTC.

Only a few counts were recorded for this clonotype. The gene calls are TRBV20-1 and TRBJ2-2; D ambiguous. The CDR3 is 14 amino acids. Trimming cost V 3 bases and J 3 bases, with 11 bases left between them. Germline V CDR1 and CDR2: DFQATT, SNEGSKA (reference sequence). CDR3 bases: TGCAGTGCTAGTGGGATTAGCCACACCGGGGAGCTGTTTTTT. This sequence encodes CSASGISHTGELFF.

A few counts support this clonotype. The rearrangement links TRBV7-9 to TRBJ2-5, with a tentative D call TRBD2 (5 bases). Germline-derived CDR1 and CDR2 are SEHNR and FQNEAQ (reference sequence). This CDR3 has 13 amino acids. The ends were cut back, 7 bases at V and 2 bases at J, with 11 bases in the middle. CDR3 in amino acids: CASIVRGQETQYF. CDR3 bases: TGTGCCAGCATCGTACGGGGTCAAGAGACCCAGTACTTC.

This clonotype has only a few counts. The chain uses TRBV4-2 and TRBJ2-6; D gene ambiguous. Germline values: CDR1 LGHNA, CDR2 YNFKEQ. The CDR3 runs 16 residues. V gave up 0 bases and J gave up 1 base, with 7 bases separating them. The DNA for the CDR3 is TGTGCCAGCAGCCAAGATCGGTCATCTGGGGCCAACGTCCTGACTTTC. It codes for CASSQDRSSGANVLTF.

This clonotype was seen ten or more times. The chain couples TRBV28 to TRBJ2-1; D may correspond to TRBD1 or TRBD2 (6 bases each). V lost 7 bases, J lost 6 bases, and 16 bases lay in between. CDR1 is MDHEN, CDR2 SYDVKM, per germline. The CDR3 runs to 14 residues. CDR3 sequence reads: CASNYPGAGNEQFF. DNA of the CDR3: TGTGCCAGCAACTACCCGGGGGCGGGCAATGAGCAGTTCTTC.

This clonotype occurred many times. CDR3 in amino acids: CSALSGGITDTQYF. CDR3 nucleotide sequence: TGCAGTGCCCTCAGCGGGGGAATCACAGATACGCAGTATTTT. J is TRBJ2-3 and V is TRBV20-1; 8 positions agree with TRBD2. From germline, CDR1 is DFQATT and CDR2 SNEGSKA (reference sequence). Trimming took 6 bases from V and 2 from J; bases not matched to a gene: 7. The CDR3 is 14 residues long.

The chain's CDR3 is CSARVPSGRYNEQFF. The CDR3 nucleotides are TGCAGTGCTAGAGTGCCTAGCGGGAGATACAATGAGCAGTTCTTC. The rearrangement links TRBV20-1 to TRBJ2-1, with TRBD2 matching over 10 bases. The CDR3 has 15 amino acids. Trimming took 1 base from V and 4 from J; bases not matched to a gene: 4. Germline loops: CDR1 DFQATT, CDR2 SNEGSKA (reference sequence).

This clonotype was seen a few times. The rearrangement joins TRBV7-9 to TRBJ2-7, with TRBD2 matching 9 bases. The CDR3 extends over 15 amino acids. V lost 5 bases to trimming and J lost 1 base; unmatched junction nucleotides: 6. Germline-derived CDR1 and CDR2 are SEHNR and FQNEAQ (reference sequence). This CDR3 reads CASSPGLAQSYEQYF. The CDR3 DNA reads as TGTGCCAGCAGCCCCGGACTAGCGCAATCCTACGAGCAGTACTTC.